The rows below give T cell receptor beta chains drawn from one sample of a study of blood T cell repertoires in COVID-19. Only in-frame clones appear in the TCRdb table, and some are missing; sequencing was by immunoSEQ multiplex PCR. The table shows more than 200,000 clones, with 85% to 90% occurring only once. Sequenced sample: peripheral blood. Receptor source: a woman aged 50 to 60 with COVID-19, enrolled during active disease. Each CDR3 is given without its conserved first and last residue.

cdr3_length: 12; v_call: TRBV30; j_call: TRBJ2-5; cdr3_aa: AWSSGTGTKTQY
cdr3_length: 11; v_call: TRBV5-6; j_call: TRBJ1-6; cdr3_aa: ASSLAEYSPLH
cdr3_length: 13; v_call: TRBV2; j_call: TRBJ1-5; cdr3_aa: ASSLESGYNQPQH
cdr3_length: 14; v_call: TRBV27; j_call: TRBJ2-7; cdr3_aa: ASSFQGQAYSYEQY
cdr3_length: 14; v_call: TRBV4-1; j_call: TRBJ2-3; cdr3_aa: ASSLASGSSTDTQY
cdr3_length: 17; v_call: TRBV6-2/TRBV6-3; j_call: TRBJ2-1; cdr3_aa: ASSYSFEVGQGAVNEQF
cdr3_length: 12; v_call: TRBV3-1/TRBV3-2; j_call: TRBJ1-2; cdr3_aa: ASSQAGQNYGYT
cdr3_length: 14; v_call: TRBV14; j_call: TRBJ2-1; cdr3_aa: ASSPTGVMGWNEQF
cdr3_length: 9; v_call: TRBV7-2; j_call: TRBJ2-1; cdr3_aa: ASNPGSEQF
cdr3_length: 12; v_call: TRBV29-1; j_call: TRBJ1-2; cdr3_aa: SVERQRANYGYT
cdr3_length: 13; v_call: TRBV5-1; j_call: TRBJ2-2; cdr3_aa: ASNSYRGQDGELF
cdr3_length: 12; v_call: TRBV7-2; j_call: TRBJ1-1; cdr3_aa: ASSQMGGATEAF
cdr3_length: 14; v_call: TRBV9; j_call: TRBJ2-2; cdr3_aa: ASSFRLAGYTGELF
cdr3_length: 13; v_call: TRBV28; j_call: TRBJ2-1; cdr3_aa: ASTPQWDRRGEQF
cdr3_length: 12; v_call: TRBV11-3; j_call: TRBJ2-1; cdr3_aa: ASSPSGAYNEQF
cdr3_length: 15; v_call: TRBV19; j_call: TRBJ1-2; cdr3_aa: ASSEPGQGAIYYGYT
cdr3_length: 13; v_call: TRBV24-1; j_call: TRBJ2-7; cdr3_aa: ATSDRSLAFGEQY
cdr3_length: 13; v_call: TRBV27; j_call: TRBJ1-5; cdr3_aa: ASSLGGYSNQPQH
cdr3_length: 12; v_call: TRBV6-5; j_call: TRBJ1-1; cdr3_aa: ASSRLGENTEAF
cdr3_length: 11; v_call: TRBV16; j_call: TRBJ1-1; cdr3_aa: ASSPTMRAEAF
cdr3_length: 12; v_call: TRBV11-2; j_call: TRBJ2-7; cdr3_aa: ASSLEGPGYEQY
cdr3_length: 14; v_call: TRBV7-8; j_call: TRBJ2-3; cdr3_aa: ASSLEGGASTDTQY
cdr3_length: 10; v_call: TRBV19; j_call: TRBJ1-2; cdr3_aa: ASSPSGEGYT
cdr3_length: 12; v_call: TRBV5-4; j_call: TRBJ1-2; cdr3_aa: ASSGRGWNYGYT
cdr3_length: 12; v_call: TRBV25-1; j_call: TRBJ1-1; cdr3_aa: ASSPPGRHTEAF
cdr3_length: 12; v_call: TRBV2; j_call: TRBJ2-3; cdr3_aa: ASQQGARTDTQY
cdr3_length: 15; v_call: TRBV11-2; j_call: TRBJ1-1; cdr3_aa: ASSLEGQGAKNTEAF
cdr3_length: 13; v_call: TRBV11-2; j_call: TRBJ2-1; cdr3_aa: ASSSIMFLDDEQF
cdr3_length: 13; v_call: TRBV2; j_call: TRBJ2-2; cdr3_aa: ASSEDRGRTGELF
cdr3_length: 15; v_call: TRBV20-1; j_call: TRBJ2-3; cdr3_aa: SASLTGTSGGAGTQY
cdr3_length: 15; v_call: TRBV10-3; j_call: TRBJ1-3; cdr3_aa: AISEFNTGGSGNTIY
cdr3_length: 11; v_call: TRBV30; j_call: TRBJ1-1; cdr3_aa: AWRVGGGTEAF
cdr3_length: 15; v_call: TRBV7-2; j_call: TRBJ2-3; cdr3_aa: ASSTVLGWGTTDTQY
cdr3_length: 12; v_call: TRBV19; j_call: TRBJ2-1; cdr3_aa: ASSIPGLNNEQF
cdr3_length: 13; v_call: TRBV6-2/TRBV6-3; j_call: TRBJ2-3; cdr3_aa: ASSYPDRVPDTQY
cdr3_length: 11; v_call: TRBV3-1/TRBV3-2; j_call: TRBJ2-7; cdr3_aa: ASSQGTGTSVS
cdr3_length: 15; v_call: TRBV5-5; j_call: TRBJ1-2; cdr3_aa: ASSWGGRDQVNYGYT
cdr3_length: 17; v_call: TRBV18; j_call: TRBJ2-3; cdr3_aa: ASSSSTAVSGYSTDTQY
cdr3_length: 13; v_call: TRBV27; j_call: TRBJ2-2; cdr3_aa: ASSSTGVFTGELF
cdr3_length: 13; v_call: TRBV28; j_call: TRBJ2-2; cdr3_aa: ASSSTPLRAGELF
cdr3_length: 8; v_call: TRBV2; j_call: TRBJ2-4; cdr3_aa: ASSDGFGY
cdr3_length: 12; v_call: TRBV19; j_call: TRBJ1-2; cdr3_aa: ASSMIGGGYGYT
cdr3_length: 17; v_call: TRBV9; j_call: TRBJ2-2; cdr3_aa: ASSVDTSGGRWGTGELF